Listed here are 3 T cell receptor beta chains from one sample, sequenced in a study of glioma-infiltrating T cells after dendritic cell vaccination. Only in-frame clones appear in the TCRdb table, and some are missing; sequencing was by immunoSEQ multiplex PCR. The sample comprises about 38,000 clones, around four fifths of which are singletons, and less than 8.5% rests with the top ten. The specimen comprised blood, sampled before dendritic cell vaccination. The receptors were gathered from a human donor with glioblastoma.

J is TRBJ2-7 and V is TRBV5-1, with D tentatively TRBD1 (5 bases). In germline, CDR1 is SGHRS, CDR2 YFSETQ. Between the trimmed V and J ends, which lost 0 bases and 6 bases, there was a span of 19 bases. CDR3 length: 16 amino acids. In nucleotides, the CDR3 is TGCGCCAGCAGCTTGGACGGTCAGGGTGGAGTAAGCGAGCAGTACTTC. Protein sequence: CASSLDGQGGVSEQYF.

This clone was detected once. CDR3 coding DNA: TGTGCCATCCGCAAACGGGACAGATTGAGGGAGACCCAGTACTTC. Protein sequence: CAIRKRDRLRETQYF. The genes are TRBV2 and TRBJ2-5, with 7 bases matching TRBD1. V dropped 10 bases and J dropped 5; count of bases not matched to a gene: 16. The length of the CDR3 is 15 residues. Germline-derived CDR1 and CDR2 are SNHLY and FYNNEI.

V is TRBV4-3 and J is TRBJ2-7, with D possibly being TRBD2 (6 bases). The length of the CDR3 is 17 residues. The germline CDR1 and CDR2 sequences are LGHNA and YSLEER. V lost 1 base to trimming and J lost 0 bases, with 16 bases between them. The DNA of the CDR3 is TGCGCCAGCAGCCAAGGACGAGGAGGGCATGGCTCCTACGAGCAGTACTTC. It codes for CASSQGRGGHGSYEQYF.